This record covers a single T cell receptor beta chain. The antigen remains unidentified. This sample was included in a study of CD8 T cells in Susac syndrome. This CDR3 region has 16 residues. V shed 0 bases and J shed 0 bases, with 9 bases lying between them. Germline CDR1 reads SGDLS; CDR2 reads YYNGEE. Reverse transcription of 0.5 to 1 ug RNA was performed with random hexamers. TCRdb re-called the immunoSEQ multiplex PCR reads with MiXCR, one entry per CDR3 protein. This sample has about 180,000 distinct CDR3 sequences; around 95% occur once, and the top ten carry more than 0.09%. Study findings and constraints: The study acknowledged a relatively small number of individuals in its TCR sequencing and HLA analysis.

Sequencing was carried out using CD4+ T cells from PBMCs. This sequence joins TRBV9 and TRBJ2-2; D is unresolved. This sequence was found in a human donor with multiple sclerosis. The CDR3 DNA reads as TGTGCCAGCAGCGTAGGTTCAGCTTCGAACACCGGGGAGCTGTTTTTT. It specifies CASSVGSASNTGELFF.